The 3 T cell receptor beta chains below come from one sample, sequenced in a study of CD8 T cells in ankylosing spondylitis. TCRdb reprocessed the 5' RACE reads via MiXCR and lists one record per CDR3 protein. Found here are roughly 220,000 distinct CDR3 sequences, about 18% of them singletons; the top ten hold approximately 40%. Antigens of these TCRs are unknown. General observations from the study: It appeared that ankylosing spondylitis blood was characterized by a TCR beta motif of fewer than ten highly homologous variants.

The source material was blood, either unsorted or a sorted T cell fraction (not recorded which). The receptors shown here come from a male donor with ankylosing spondylitis.

Details on this clonotype: One junction end disagrees with the germline gene, perhaps due to a read error. The chain combines TRBV27 with TRBJ2-3; D is ambiguous. CDR3 length: 13 residues. Germline CDR1 and CDR2: MNHEY and SMNVEV (reference sequence). CDR3 region: CVSSPDGTDTQYF. CDR3 coding DNA: TGTGTCAGCAGTCCGGACGGCACAGATACGCAGTATTTT.

This chain links TRBV10-3 with TRBJ1-6; D is undetermined. The V end was cut by 2 bases, the J end by 12 bases, with 5 bases between. The CDR3 totals 11 residues. Germline V gives CDR1 ENHRY, CDR2 SYGVKD. This chain's CDR3 is CAISETGPLHF. For the CDR3, the DNA is TGTGCCATCAGTGAGACCGGACCCCTCCACTTT.

This clonotype turned up a few times. The CDR3 DNA reads as TGCGCCAGCAGCCAGACAGGTCTGAACACTGAAGCTTTCTTT. Encoded protein: CASSQTGLNTEAFF. The chain couples TRBV4-1 to TRBJ1-1, with D maybe TRBD1 (6 bases). V lost 3 bases to trimming and J lost 0 bases, with 8 bases between them. CDR3 length: 14 residues. From germline, CDR1 is MGHRA and CDR2 YSYEKL.